One sample yielded the 10 T cell receptor beta chains listed below, sequenced in a study of CD8+CD57+ T cells in acquired aplastic anemia. Genomic DNA, serving as template, underwent TCR beta VDJ and CDR3 profiling. TCRdb redid the calling of the reads with MiXCR, one entry per CDR3 protein. The profile shows about 420,000 distinct CDR3 sequences, 55% to 75% of them singletons. The sample taken for sequencing was sorted CD4+, CD8+, or CD8+CD57+ T cells (not recorded which) from PBMCs. The origin of the receptors is a human donor in good health, serving as a control.

Ten or more counts support this clonotype. The chain recombines TRBV7-8 with TRBJ2-5; possible D gene TRBD1, 6 bases. The CDR3 totals 15 residues. Germline V gene sequence: CDR1 SGHVS, CDR2 FQNEAQ. V was shortened by 6 bases and J by 1 base, with 15 bases between the two germline ends. The CDR3 coding sequence is TGTGCCAGCAGTCCCGACCAGGGGTCCCAAGAGACCCAGTACTTC. This codes for CASSPDQGSQETQYF.

The chain carries TRBV12-5 and TRBJ1-3; 8 bases map to TRBD1. Looked up from germline, CDR1 is LGHNT and CDR2 is FRNRAP. There are 16 residues in the CDR3. CDR3 bases: TGTGCCAGCAGCGTTAGTCATGGGACAGGCGGAAACACCATATATTTT. Translated: CASSVSHGTGGNTIYF.

The chain uses TRBV5-4 and TRBJ1-1, with 7 bases that match TRBD1. CDR1 is SGHNT and CDR2 is YYREEE in the germline V gene (reference sequence). CDR3 length: 15 residues. The V segment lost 4 bases and the J segment 4 bases; nucleotides outside the gene matches: 10. DNA for the CDR3: TGTGCCAGCAGCCCGCCGGACAGGAAGAGCACTGAAGCTTTCTTT. Translating gives CASSPPDRKSTEAFF.

The chain carries TRBV20-1 and TRBJ1-2, with D possibly being TRBD1 (6 bases). The CDR3 covers 13 residues. Germline V lookup: CDR1 DFQATT, CDR2 SNEGSKA (reference sequence). The CDR3 spells CSIRGEANYGYTF. The CDR3 coding sequence is TGCAGCATTAGGGGGGAAGCTAACTATGGCTACACCTTC.

Turning to this clonotype: It is likely a read error, because the conserved phenylalanine at the end of the CDR3 is missing. This chain connects TRBV7-8 to TRBJ2-7, with a possible D match to TRBD1 (6 bases). CDR1 is SGHVS and CDR2 is FQNEAQ in the germline V gene. CDR3 size: 12 residues. V shed 6 bases and J shed 10 bases, with 16 bases lying between them. CDR3 sequence: CASRKARGPQYA. In DNA, the CDR3 is TGTGCCAGCAGAAAGGCCAGGGGCCCACAGTACGCC.

The chain employs TRBV11-2 and TRBJ2-7, with 9 bases that match TRBD1. V lost 1 base and J lost 6; bases outside the gene matches: 4. There are 14 residues in the CDR3. Per the germline V gene, CDR1 is SGHAT and CDR2 is FQNNGV. The CDR3 nucleotides are TGTGCCAGCAGCTTAGGCTACAGGGGGCTCGAGCAGTACTTC. It yields the protein CASSLGYRGLEQYF.

CDR3 nucleotides: TGCAGTGCTAGAGCTGGGACAGGGAACGACGAGCAGTACTTC. This encodes CSARAGTGNDEQYF. The genes are TRBV20-1 and TRBJ2-7; 9 bases match TRBD1. The length of the CDR3 is 14 residues. V gave up 1 base and J gave up 5 bases; unmatched junction bases: 6. Germline V CDR1 and CDR2: DFQATT, SNEGSKA (reference sequence).

This clonotype was picked up a small number of times. This chain connects TRBV9 to TRBJ2-2; 9 bases match TRBD2. This CDR3 spans 18 amino acids. V gave up 0 bases and J gave up 0 bases; unmatched junction bases: 6. Germline loops: CDR1 SGDLS, CDR2 YYNGEE. The CDR3 nucleotides read TGTGCCAGCAGCGTAGATCCAGCGGGGGGCACGAACACCGGGGAGCTGTTTTTT. Encoded protein: CASSVDPAGGTNTGELFF.

V usage is TRBV20-1 and J usage is TRBJ2-7; D is possibly TRBD1 (5 bases). This CDR3 is 12 amino acids long. The germline V gene encodes CDR1 DFQATT and CDR2 SNEGSKA (reference sequence). V gave up 6 bases and J gave up 7 bases, with 16 bases separating them. The CDR3 coding sequence is TGCAGTGCCCAAGACGCTCAGGGAGAGCAGTACTTC. Residues: CSAQDAQGEQYF.

This clonotype was seen ten or more times. The CDR3 DNA follows: TGCAGTGCTCCCCGGACAGAGGGCACTGAAGCTTTCTTT. Encoded protein: CSAPRTEGTEAFF. The rearrangement uses TRBV20-1 and TRBJ1-1; tentative D call: TRBD1 (6 bases). V was clipped by 5 bases and J by 4 bases, with 14 bases between them. CDR1 and CDR2 (germline): DFQATT, SNEGSKA (reference sequence). The CDR3 has 13 residues.